A selection of T cell receptor beta chains follows, all from one sample in a study of CD8 T cells in ankylosing spondylitis. TCRdb re-called the 5' RACE reads through MiXCR, storing one row per CDR3 protein. The table lists about 440,000 distinct CDR3 sequences, 17% of them singletons. Material for sequencing was blood, either unsorted or a sorted T cell fraction (not recorded which). These receptors came from a male donor with ankylosing spondylitis. Each CDR3 is given with its conserved first and last residue. The D gene is left open where the match is weak. The size field is filled for only some rows; it gives once, few, many or a size class.

j_gene,len,abundance,d_gene,v_gene,CDR3nt,CDR3aa
TRBJ2-3,14,many,NA,TRBV18,TGTGCCAGCTCACCACGAACTTACACAGATACGCAGTATTTT,CASSPRTYTDTQYF
TRBJ1-1,13,NA,NA,TRBV7-9,TGTGCCGTTCTGGAGGGGGGCGGGACTGAAGCTTTCTTT,CAVLEGGGTEAFF
TRBJ2-5,17,NA,NA,TRBV4-1,TGCGCCAGCAGCCAAGCCTGGTCTGGCGGGGGCGGGGAGACCCAGTACTTC,CASSQAWSGGGGETQYF
TRBJ2-3,17,few,TRBD2,TRBV11-2,TGTGCCAGCAGCTCCCCGGGACTAGTCAGAGGTGGAGATACGCAGTATTTT,CASSSPGLVRGGDTQYF
TRBJ1-4,12,NA,NA,TRBV20-1,TGCAGTGCTCACTGGGGGCATGAAAAACTGTTTTTT,CSAHWGHEKLFF
TRBJ1-1,14,few,NA,TRBV18,TGTGCCAGCTCACCAGCGACAGCAAACACTGAAGCTTTCTTT,CASSPATANTEAFF
TRBJ1-5,16,NA,TRBD1,TRBV6-2/TRBV6-3,TGTGCCAGCAGAACCGGGACAGGGGCCTCCTGGCGGCCCCAGCATTTT,CASRTGTGASWRPQHF
TRBJ2-5,17,few,NA,TRBV6-5,TGTGCCAGCAGTTACTCGTGGGTTGGGGGAACCCAAGAGACCCAGTACTTC,CASSYSWVGGTQETQYF
TRBJ2-3,13,many,NA,TRBV20-1,TGCAGTGCTTTCCTTGGGGGCGGAGATACGCAGTATTTT,CSAFLGGGDTQYF
TRBJ2-7,15,many,TRBD1,TRBV5-1,TGCGCCAGCAGCATCAGACAGGGTAGCTCCTACGAGCAGTACTTC,CASSIRQGSSYEQYF
TRBJ2-1,17,NA,TRBD1,TRBV6-5,TGTGCCAGCAGTTACTTCAGGGGGACAGCCACTATCAATGAGCAGTTCTTC,CASSYFRGTATINEQFF
TRBJ2-2,14,NA,NA,TRBV4-2,TGTGCCAGCAGCCAAGATCGTCGATCCGGGGAGCTGTTTTTT,CASSQDRRSGELFF
TRBJ2-2,14,NA,NA,TRBV9,TGTGCCAGCAGCGTAGTACCCAACACCGGGGAGCTGTTTTTT,CASSVVPNTGELFF
TRBJ1-2,14,NA,TRBD1,TRBV9,TGTGCCAGCAGCTCCCACGACAGGGCCTATGGCTACACCTTC,CASSSHDRAYGYTF
TRBJ1-6,16,NA,NA,TRBV5-8,TGTGCCAGCAGCTTGTCTTTGCCAGGGGCTAATTCACCCCTCCACTTT,CASSLSLPGANSPLHF
TRBJ1-3,16,few,TRBD1,TRBV18,TGTGCCAGCTCAACCGGACAGGGGAAATCTGGAAACACCATATATTTT,CASSTGQGKSGNTIYF
TRBJ2-1,13,NA,TRBD2,TRBV20-1,TGCAGTGCTGGCGGACTAGGGCGAAATGAGCAGTTCTTC,CSAGGLGRNEQFF
TRBJ1-5,12,few,NA,TRBV12-3/TRBV12-4,TGTGCCAGTGCGGGTGTCGATCAGCCCCAGCATTTT,CASAGVDQPQHF
TRBJ2-7,15,NA,NA,TRBV11-2,TGTGCCAGCAGCCTCAGGGTCGGGAGTTCCTACGAGCAGTACTTC,CASSLRVGSSYEQYF
TRBJ1-6,15,NA,NA,TRBV4-3,TGCGCCAGCAGCCAAGTAGGGACTCTTAATTCACCCCTCCACTTT,CASSQVGTLNSPLHF
TRBJ2-1,16,NA,NA,TRBV20-1,TGCAGTGCTAGAGAGGTCCGGAGGGCAGGAGGCAATGAGCAGTTCTTC,CSAREVRRAGGNEQFF
TRBJ1-2,13,many,NA,TRBV25-1,TGTGCCAGCAGTGAATGGAGGGGGGATGGCTACACCTTC,CASSEWRGDGYTF
TRBJ2-7,11,NA,NA,TRBV20-1,TGCAGTGCTAGTGGAGGGAGCGAGCAGTACTTC,CSASGGSEQYF
TRBJ1-1,13,NA,TRBD1,TRBV20-1,TGCAGTGCTAGCGTACAGGGGCCCACTGAAGCTTTCTTT,CSASVQGPTEAFF
TRBJ1-6,16,once,TRBD1,TRBV7-9,TGTGCCAGCACCTCCGGACAGGGGGCGCCCAATTCACCCCTCCACTTT,CASTSGQGAPNSPLHF
TRBJ1-1,14,many,TRBD1,TRBV5-1,TGTGCCAGCAGCCCAGGGGGACCGAACACTGAAGCTTTCTTT,CASSPGGPNTEAFF
TRBJ2-1,14,few,NA,TRBV9,TGTGCCAGCAGCGTAGCGGGGCAGCTCAATGAGCAGTTCTTC,CASSVAGQLNEQFF
TRBJ2-3,14,few,NA,TRBV6-1,TGTGCCATCCGAGGGCGGCTGAGGACAGATACGCAGTATTTT,CAIRGRLRTDTQYF
TRBJ2-5,14,few,NA,TRBV25-1,TGTGCCAGCAGTGAACCCGGGAGCGGTGAGACCCAGTACTTC,CASSEPGSGETQYF
TRBJ1-1,16,few,TRBD1,TRBV2,TGTGCCAGCAGTGGAAAGACAGGGCTCATGAACACTGAAGCTTTCTTT,CASSGKTGLMNTEAFF
TRBJ2-1,15,NA,NA,TRBV12-3/TRBV12-4,TGTGCCAGCAGTTTAGGGGGGGGGCGCAACAATGAGCAGTTCTTC,CASSLGGGRNNEQFF
TRBJ2-5,16,few,NA,TRBV21-1,TGTGCCAGCAGCAAAGAGACGGACAGGTTAAGTGAGACCCAGTACTTC,CASSKETDRLSETQYF
TRBJ1-1,12,many,NA,TRBV29-1,TGCAGCGTTGGGGGTTATAACACTGAAGCTTTCTTT,CSVGGYNTEAFF
TRBJ2-7,15,NA,TRBD1,TRBV4-1,TGCGCCAGCAGCCAGCAGGGACAGGGGGCCTACGAGCAGTACTTC,CASSQQGQGAYEQYF
TRBJ1-2,16,once,TRBD1,TRBV4-3,TGCGCCAGCAGCCAAGATCTTCAGGGGGAAGGCTATGGCTACACCTTC,CASSQDLQGEGYGYTF
TRBJ2-5,13,many,NA,TRBV12-3/TRBV12-4,TGTGCCAGCAGTTTAGTGGGAAAAGAGACCCAGTACTTC,CASSLVGKETQYF
TRBJ2-1,15,many,NA,TRBV7-6,TGTGCCAGCAGCTTAGTGGCAGGGACCTACAATGAGCAGTTCTTC,CASSLVAGTYNEQFF
TRBJ2-7,14,NA,TRBD2,TRBV30,TGTGCCTGGAGTGTAGGCGGGGGGGGCGACGAGCAGTACTTC,CAWSVGGGGDEQYF
TRBJ1-5,11,few,NA,TRBV29-1,TGCAGCGTGGCGGAAGTTGGGGTCCAGCATTTT,CSVAEVGVQHF
TRBJ1-1,15,NA,NA,TRBV3-1,TGTGCCAGCAGCCCATCCAGGGGCCCGGCTCTGGACGCTTTCTTT,CASSPSRGPALDAFF